The sequence of this T cell receptor beta chain was determined in a study of blood T cell repertoires in COVID-19. Per the study methods: The assay estimated nucleated cells by amplifying reference gene primers. This table comes from immunoSEQ multiplex PCR, and its TCRdb copy is limited to in-frame clones, with some not included. V, J and clone size derive from that table, while D and trimming were established from the DNA sequence. The sample records about 470,000 clones, around 90% being singletons. CDR1 and CDR2 from the germline V gene are SGHRS and YFSETQ. This CDR3 is 18 amino acids long. The V segment lost 0 bases and the J segment 1 base; nucleotides outside the gene matches: 7.

This receptor was identified in a woman between 18 and 29 years old who had recovered from COVID-19. This chain joins TRBV5-1 and TRBJ2-3; TRBD2 agrees at 11 bases. The source material was PBMCs or T cells enriched from blood (not recorded which). CDR3 coding DNA: TGCGCCAGCAGCTTGGGTTCCACTAGCGGGGGCCGCACAGATACGCAGTATTTT. Protein: CASSLGSTSGGRTDTQYF.